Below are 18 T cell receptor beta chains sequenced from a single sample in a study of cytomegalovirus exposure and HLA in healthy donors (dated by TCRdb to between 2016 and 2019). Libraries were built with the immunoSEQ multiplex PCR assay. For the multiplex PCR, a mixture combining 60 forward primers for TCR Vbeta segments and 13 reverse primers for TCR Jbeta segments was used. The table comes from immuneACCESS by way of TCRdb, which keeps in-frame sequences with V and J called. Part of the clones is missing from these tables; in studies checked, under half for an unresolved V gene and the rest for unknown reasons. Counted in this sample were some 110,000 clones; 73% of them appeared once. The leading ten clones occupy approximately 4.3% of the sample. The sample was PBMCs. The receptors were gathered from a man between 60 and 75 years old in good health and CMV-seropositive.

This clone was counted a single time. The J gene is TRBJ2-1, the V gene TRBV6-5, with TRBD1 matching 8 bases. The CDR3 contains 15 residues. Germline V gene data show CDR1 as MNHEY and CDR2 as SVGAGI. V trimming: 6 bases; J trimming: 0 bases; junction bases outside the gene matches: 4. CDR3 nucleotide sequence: TGTGCCAGCAGCCCGGACAGGGCCTCCTACAATGAGCAGTTCTTC. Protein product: CASSPDRASYNEQFF.

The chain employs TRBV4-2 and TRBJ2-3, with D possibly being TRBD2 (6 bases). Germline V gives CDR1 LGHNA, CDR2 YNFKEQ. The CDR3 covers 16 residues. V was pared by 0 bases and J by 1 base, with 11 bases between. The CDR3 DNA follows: TGTGCCAGCAGCCAAGATATCCCTAGCGGCACAGATACGCAGTATTTT. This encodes CASSQDIPSGTDTQYF.

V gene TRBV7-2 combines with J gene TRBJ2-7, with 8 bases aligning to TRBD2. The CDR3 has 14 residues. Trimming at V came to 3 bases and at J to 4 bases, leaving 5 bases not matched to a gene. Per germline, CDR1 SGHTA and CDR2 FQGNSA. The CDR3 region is CASSFAGGWYEQYF. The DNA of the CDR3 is TGTGCCAGCAGCTTCGCGGGGGGCTGGTACGAGCAGTACTTC.

CDR3 loop: CASSLDSITADTQYF. DNA of the CDR3: TGTGCCAGCAGCTTGGACAGTATAACGGCAGATACGCAGTATTTT. The rearrangement links TRBV5-4 to TRBJ2-3; D call uncertain. The CDR3 is 15 residues long. V lost 0 bases, J lost 4 bases, and 12 bases lay in between. CDR1 is SGHNT, CDR2 YYREEE, per germline (reference sequence).

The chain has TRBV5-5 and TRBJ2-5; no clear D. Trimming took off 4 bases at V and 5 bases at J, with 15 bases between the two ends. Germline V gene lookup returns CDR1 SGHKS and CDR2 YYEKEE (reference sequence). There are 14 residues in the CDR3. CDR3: CASSARGIGETQYF. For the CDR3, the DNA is TGTGCCAGCAGCGCCCGAGGCATTGGGGAGACCCAGTACTTC.

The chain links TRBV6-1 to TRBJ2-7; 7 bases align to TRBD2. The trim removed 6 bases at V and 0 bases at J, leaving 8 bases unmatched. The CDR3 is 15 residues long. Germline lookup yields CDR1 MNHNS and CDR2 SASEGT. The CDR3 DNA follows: TGTGCCAGCAGACGCGGGGTAGCGGGCTCCTACGAGCAGTACTTC. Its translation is CASRRGVAGSYEQYF.

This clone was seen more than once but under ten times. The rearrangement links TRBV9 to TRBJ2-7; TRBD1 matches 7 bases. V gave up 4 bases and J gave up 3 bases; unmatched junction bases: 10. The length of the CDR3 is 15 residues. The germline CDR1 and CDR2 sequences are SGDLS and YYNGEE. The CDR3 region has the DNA TGTGCCAGCAGCCCTGGGACAGCCTCAGACTACGAGCAGTACTTC. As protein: CASSPGTASDYEQYF. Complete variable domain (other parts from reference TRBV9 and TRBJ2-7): DSGVTQTPKHLITATGQRVTLRCSPRSGDLSVYWYQQSLDQGLQFLIQYYNGEERAKGNILERFSAQQFPDLHSELNLSSLELGDSALYFCASSPGTASDYEQYFGPGTRLTVT.

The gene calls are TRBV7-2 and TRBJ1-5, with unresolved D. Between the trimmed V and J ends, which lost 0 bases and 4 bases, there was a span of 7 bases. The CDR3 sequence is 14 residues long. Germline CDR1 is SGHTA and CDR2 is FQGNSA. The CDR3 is CASSLAGRNQPQHF. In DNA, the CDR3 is TGTGCCAGCAGCTTAGCAGGGAGGAATCAGCCCCAGCATTTT. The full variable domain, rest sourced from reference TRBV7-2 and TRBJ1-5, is GAGVSQSPSNKVTEKGKDVELRCDPISGHTALYWYRQSLGQGLEFLIYFQGNSAPDKSGLPSDRFSAERTGGSVSTLTIQRTQQEDSAVYLCASSLAGRNQPQHFGDGTRLSIL.

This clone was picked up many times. CDR3 sequence reads: CAISESEGNNSPLHF. DNA of the CDR3: TGTGCCATCAGTGAGTCTGAGGGTAACAATTCACCCCTCCACTTT. The chain uses TRBV10-3 and TRBJ1-6; D ambiguous. V lost 0 bases and J 7 bases, leaving 10 bases between the germline ends. Looked up from germline, CDR1 is ENHRY and CDR2 is SYGVKD. The CDR3 runs to 15 residues.

CDR3 sequence (DNA): TGTGCCACTCGGGGAAACTACGAGCAGTACTTC. Translating gives CATRGNYEQYF. V is TRBV6-5 and J is TRBJ2-7, with D perhaps TRBD2 (5 bases). Germline loops: CDR1 MNHEY, CDR2 SVGAGI. Trimming removed 10 bases at V and 3 bases at J, with 10 bases between. This CDR3 has 11 amino acids.

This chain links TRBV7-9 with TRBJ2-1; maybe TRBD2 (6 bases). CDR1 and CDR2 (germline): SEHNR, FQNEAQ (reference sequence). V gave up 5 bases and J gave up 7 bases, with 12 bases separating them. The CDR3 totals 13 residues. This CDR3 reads CASSLPRGNEQFF. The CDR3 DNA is TGTGCCAGCAGCCTACCCCGGGGGAATGAGCAGTTCTTC.

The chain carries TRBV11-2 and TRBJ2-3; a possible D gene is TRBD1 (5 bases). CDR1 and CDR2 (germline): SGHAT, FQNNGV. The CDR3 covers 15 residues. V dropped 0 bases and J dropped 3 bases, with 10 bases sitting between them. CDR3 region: CASSLDVQGTDTQYF. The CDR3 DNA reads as TGTGCCAGCAGCTTAGATGTCCAGGGAACAGATACGCAGTATTTT.

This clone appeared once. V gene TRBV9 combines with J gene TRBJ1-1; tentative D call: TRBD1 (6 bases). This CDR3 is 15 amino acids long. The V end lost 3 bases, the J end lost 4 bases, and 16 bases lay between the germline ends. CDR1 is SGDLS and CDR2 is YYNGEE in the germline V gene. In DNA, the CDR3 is TGTGCCAGCAGCGCCGCACAGGGAGTTATCACTGAAGCTTTCTTT. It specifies CASSAAQGVITEAFF.

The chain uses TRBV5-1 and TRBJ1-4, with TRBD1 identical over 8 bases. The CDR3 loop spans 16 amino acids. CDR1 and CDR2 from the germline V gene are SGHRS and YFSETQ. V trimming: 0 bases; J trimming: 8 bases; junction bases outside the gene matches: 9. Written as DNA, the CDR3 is TGCGCCAGCAGCTTGGGACCCCAGGGGGCGGGCGAAAAACTGTTTTTT. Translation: CASSLGPQGAGEKLFF.

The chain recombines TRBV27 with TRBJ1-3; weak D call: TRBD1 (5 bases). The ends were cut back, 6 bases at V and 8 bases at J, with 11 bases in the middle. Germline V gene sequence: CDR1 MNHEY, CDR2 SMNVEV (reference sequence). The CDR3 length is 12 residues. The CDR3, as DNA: TGTGCCAGCAGGGCGCAGGGTGACACCATATATTTT. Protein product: CASRAQGDTIYF.

The CDR3 spells CSVNRGDPRTDTQYF. CDR3 DNA sequence: TGCAGCGTCAATCGGGGGGACCCTCGCACAGATACGCAGTATTTT. This chain joins TRBV29-1 and TRBJ2-3; 7 bases are shared with TRBD2. V dropped 6 bases and J dropped 1; count of bases not matched to a gene: 10. Germline assignment: CDR1 SQVTM and CDR2 ANQGSEA. The CDR3 totals 15 residues.

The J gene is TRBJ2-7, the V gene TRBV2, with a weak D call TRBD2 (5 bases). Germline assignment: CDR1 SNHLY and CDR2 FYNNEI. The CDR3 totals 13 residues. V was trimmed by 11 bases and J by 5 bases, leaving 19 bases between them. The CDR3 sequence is CASKSGGGNEQYF. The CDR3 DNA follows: TGTGCCTCCAAGTCCGGAGGAGGTAACGAGCAGTACTTC.

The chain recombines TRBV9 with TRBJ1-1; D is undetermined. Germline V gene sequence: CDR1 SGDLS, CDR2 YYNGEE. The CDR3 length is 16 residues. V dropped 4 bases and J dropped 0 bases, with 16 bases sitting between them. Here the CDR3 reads CASSPRGPTLNTEAFF. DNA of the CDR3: TGTGCCAGCAGCCCCCGAGGCCCGACGCTGAACACTGAAGCTTTCTTT. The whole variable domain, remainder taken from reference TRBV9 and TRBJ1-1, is DSGVTQTPKHLITATGQRVTLRCSPRSGDLSVYWYQQSLDQGLQFLIQYYNGEERAKGNILERFSAQQFPDLHSELNLSSLELGDSALYFCASSPRGPTLNTEAFFGQGTRLTVV.